A selection of T cell receptor beta chains follows, all from one sample in a study of a mutant IDH1 vaccine in newly diagnosed glioma. These receptors lack a known antigen. The repertoire was sequenced with immunoSEQ multiplex PCR; TCRdb's copy has only in-frame clones and lacks some. The sample lists about 60,000 clones, over 75% occurring once. This sample comprised PBMCs, obtained from a glioma patient whose treatment included an IDH1 peptide vaccine. The receptors were gathered from a man aged 18-30 years with glioma. CDR3s include the opening cysteine and the closing phenylalanine or tryptophan. D genes are given only for firm matches. Not every row has a clone size; where given, it reads once, few, many or a size class.

>TRBJ2-5|TRBD2|once|TRBV4-1
TGCGCCAGCAGCCCTCGACTAGCGGGAAGCGAGACCCAGTACTTC
CASSPRLAGSETQYF
>TRBJ2-7|-|-|TRBV19
TGTGCCAGTAGTATGGATAGCTCCTACGAGCAGTACTTC
CASSMDSSYEQYF
>TRBJ2-7|-|-|TRBV19
TGTGCCAGTCCGCGGGGCGCCGAGCAGTACTTC
CASPRGAEQYF
>TRBJ1-5|-|-|TRBV30
TGTGCCTGGAGTGTAGTCAGTAGCAATCAGCCCCAGCATTTT
CAWSVVSSNQPQHF
>TRBJ2-1|TRBD2|-|TRBV13
TGTGCCAGCAGCCGTAGCGGGCCGCTTTACAATGAGCAGTTCTTC
CASSRSGPLYNEQFF
>TRBJ2-1|TRBD1|-|TRBV29-1
TGCAGCGGGGAGGGGACAGGGGAGGCTGAGCAGTTCTTC
CSGEGTGEAEQFF
>TRBJ1-6|-|-|TRBV9
TGTGCCAGCAGCGTCTCCGGTGCCCCCGGACCCCTCCACTTT
CASSVSGAPGPLHF
>TRBJ1-4|-|-|TRBV10-3
TGTGCCATCAGTGTAGGGCAGGGGACTAATGAAAAACTGTTTTTT
CAISVGQGTNEKLFF
>TRBJ2-7|-|-|TRBV11-2
TGTGCCAGCAGCTTAGAGTCGGTACCCCCAGGGCACGAGCAGTACTTC
CASSLESVPPGHEQYF
>TRBJ2-7|-|-|TRBV5-6
TGTGCCAGCAGCTGGGAGACTCTGCCCTACGAGCAGTACTTC
CASSWETLPYEQYF
>TRBJ1-2|-|-|TRBV7-9
TGTGCCAGCAGCTTGTTGTTGGAGGCTGGCTACACCTTC
CASSLLLEAGYTF
>TRBJ1-3|TRBD1|-|TRBV4-3
TGCGCCAGCAGCCAGGACCGACAGGGGGCGATCGGAAACACCATATATTTT
CASSQDRQGAIGNTIYF
>TRBJ1-5|-|-|TRBV10-3
TGTGCCATTGGGGCAGTAGATCAGCCCCAGCATTTT
CAIGAVDQPQHF
>TRBJ2-6|TRBD1|once|TRBV4-1
TGCGCCAGCAGCCACGGACAGGGATTAACTGGGGCCAACGTCCTGACTTTC
CASSHGQGLTGANVLTF
>TRBJ2-1|TRBD1|-|TRBV6-1
TGTGCCAGCCCCAGGGGGCTGGGAGGTGAGCAGTTCTTC
CASPRGLGGEQFF
>TRBJ2-1|-|-|TRBV2
TGTGCCAGCAGGAACGGAGCGAGCTCCTACAATGAGCAGTTCTTC
CASRNGASSYNEQFF
>TRBJ1-5|-|-|TRBV9
TGTGCCAGCAGCGTAGAGGTGAGCAATCAGCCCCAGCATTTT
CASSVEVSNQPQHF
>TRBJ2-5|-|-|TRBV20-1
TGCAGTGCTAGAGACACAGAGACCCAGTACTTC
CSARDTETQYF
>TRBJ1-4|-|-|TRBV5-8
TGTGCCAGCAGCTTGGCTGGGGGTAATGAAAAACTGTTTTTT
CASSLAGGNEKLFF
>TRBJ2-1|TRBD1|-|TRBV7-3
TGTGCCAGCAGCCTCGAGGGACAGTCCTACAATGAGCAGTTCTTC
CASSLEGQSYNEQFF
>TRBJ2-3|-|-|TRBV14
TGTGCCAGCAGCCAAGATCGGTGGAGCACAGATACGCAGTATTTT
CASSQDRWSTDTQYF
>TRBJ2-2|TRBD2|-|TRBV2
TGTGCCAGGCAGGGACTAGCGGAAACCGGGGAGCTGTTTTTT
CARQGLAETGELFF
>TRBJ1-2|-|few|TRBV5-6
TGTGCCAGCAGCTTAGGATCGTCGGCATATGGCTACACCTTC
CASSLGSSAYGYTF
>TRBJ2-2|TRBD1|-|TRBV14
TGTGCCAGCAGCCAAGGCGGACAGGTCCCGGACACCGGGGAGCTGTTTTTT
CASSQGGQVPDTGELFF
>TRBJ1-5|-|few|TRBV7-2
TGTGCCAGCAGCTTCACCAGGGGTCAGCCCCAGCATTTT
CASSFTRGQPQHF
>TRBJ2-1|-|-|TRBV6-5
TGTGCCAGCATTAGGGACAATGAGCAGTTCTTC
CASIRDNEQFF
>TRBJ1-1|-|-|TRBV2
TGTGCCAGCAGTGTTAGGGAAGGGACGAACACTGAAGCTTTCTTT
CASSVREGTNTEAFF
>TRBJ2-4|TRBD1|-|TRBV2
TGTGCCAGCAGGGACCACGGGACAGGGTATTTAGGGAACATTCAGTACTTC
CASRDHGTGYLGNIQYF
>TRBJ1-5|-|-|TRBV4-2
TGTGCCAGCAGCCAAGAGGGTTCTAGCAATCAGCCCCAGCATTTT
CASSQEGSSNQPQHF
>TRBJ2-1|TRBD2|-|TRBV4-1
TGCGCCAGCAGCCAAGTGGCTAGCGGGGCCGACAATGAGCAGTTCTTC
CASSQVASGADNEQFF
>TRBJ2-1|TRBD1|-|TRBV27
TGTGCCAGCAGTGTATCAGGACAGGATTACTACAATGAGCAGTTCTTC
CASSVSGQDYYNEQFF
>TRBJ1-2|-|-|TRBV2
TGTGCCAGCAGCCAAGGGGAGAACTATGGCTACACCTTC
CASSQGENYGYTF
>TRBJ2-1|-|-|TRBV29-1
TGCAGCGTTGGGAGGGGGGGATACAATGAGCAGTTCTTC
CSVGRGGYNEQFF
>TRBJ2-2|-|-|TRBV7-8
TGTGCCAGCAGCTTACGCCACCGACCAGGGAGAAACTACGCCGGGGAGCTGTTTTTT
CASSLRHRPGRNYAGELFF
>TRBJ1-4|TRBD1|-|TRBV6-6
TGTGCCAGCAGTTCAGGGGGCAATGAAAAACTGTTTTTT
CASSSGGNEKLFF
>TRBJ1-1|-|-|TRBV27
TGTGCCAGCAGTACAGGGAACACTGAAGCTTTCTTT
CASSTGNTEAFF
>TRBJ2-3|TRBD2|-|TRBV27
TGTGCCAGCAGTCCTACTAGCGCCCAAGGGGCAGATACGCAGTATTTT
CASSPTSAQGADTQYF
>TRBJ1-4|-|once|TRBV4-1
TGCGCCAGCAGCCAAGATCCTCGAGGGAGGGAAAAACTGTTTTTT
CASSQDPRGREKLFF
>TRBJ1-5|-|-|TRBV28
TGTGCCAGCCATATTAAGACAGGTTACAATCAGCCCCAGCATTTT
CASHIKTGYNQPQHF
>TRBJ2-7|TRBD1|-|TRBV19
TGTGCCAGTAGTTCACGACAGGGGGACGAGCAGTACTTC
CASSSRQGDEQYF
>TRBJ2-7|-|-|TRBV5-6
TGTGCCAGCAGCACCGAGGACGGCCCAAGCTCCTACGAGCAGTACTTC
CASSTEDGPSSYEQYF
>TRBJ1-1|TRBD1|-|TRBV2
TGTGCCAGCAGTTTGACAGGGGGCATTGTGAACACTGAAGCTTTCTTT
CASSLTGGIVNTEAFF
>TRBJ2-4|TRBD2|once|TRBV25-1
TGTGCCAGCAGTGCCGCCGGACTAGATCTAGCCAAAAACATTCAGTACTTC
CASSAAGLDLAKNIQYF
>TRBJ1-3|-|-|TRBV25-1
TGTGCCAGCAGTGAATACGTAGGGGCTGGAAACACCATATATTTT
CASSEYVGAGNTIYF
>TRBJ1-3|-|-|TRBV5-1
TGCGCCAGCAGTCAGGGCATTGGAAACACCATATATTTT
CASSQGIGNTIYF
>TRBJ1-2|TRBD1|-|TRBV7-9
TGTGCCAGCAGCTCCCTAGTTCTGGGACAGCGCATCTATGGCTACACCTTC
CASSSLVLGQRIYGYTF
>TRBJ1-5|-|-|TRBV7-6
TGTGCCAGCAGCTTATGGGCAGTCGGTCAGCCCCAGCATTTT
CASSLWAVGQPQHF
>TRBJ2-3|-|-|TRBV7-3
TGTGCCAGCAGCTTAATCGGCCAGCCTATAGACAACACAGATACGCAGTATTTT
CASSLIGQPIDNTDTQYF
>TRBJ2-3|TRBD2|-|TRBV4-3
TGCGCCAGCAGCCAAGTGGCTAGCGGGAGGGCGGGAGATACGCAGTATTTT
CASSQVASGRAGDTQYF
>TRBJ2-5|-|-|TRBV7-6
TGTGCCAGCAGCCGCCCCCAAGAGACCCAGTACTTC
CASSRPQETQYF
>TRBJ2-1|-|-|TRBV30
TGTGCCTGGAGTTTCGGAGATGGGGGCAATGAGCAGTTCTTC
CAWSFGDGGNEQFF
>TRBJ2-7|TRBD1|-|TRBV18
TGTGCCAGCTCACCGACAACAGGGGACGAGCAGTACTTC
CASSPTTGDEQYF
>TRBJ1-4|TRBD1|-|TRBV19
TGTGCCAGTCTCCCCCCGGGACAGCCAAATGAAAAACTGTTTTTT
CASLPPGQPNEKLFF
>TRBJ2-7|TRBD2|-|TRBV9
TGTGCCAGCAGCGTAGGAGGGGCTAGCGGGAGCTACGAGCAGTACTTC
CASSVGGASGSYEQYF
>TRBJ2-1|-|-|TRBV5-1
TGCGCCAGCAGCTTGATCGACACTGAGCAGTTCTTC
CASSLIDTEQFF
>TRBJ1-1|-|few|TRBV7-3
TGTGCCAGCAGCTTATCAGGGGCGCGGACTGAAGCTTTCTTT
CASSLSGARTEAFF